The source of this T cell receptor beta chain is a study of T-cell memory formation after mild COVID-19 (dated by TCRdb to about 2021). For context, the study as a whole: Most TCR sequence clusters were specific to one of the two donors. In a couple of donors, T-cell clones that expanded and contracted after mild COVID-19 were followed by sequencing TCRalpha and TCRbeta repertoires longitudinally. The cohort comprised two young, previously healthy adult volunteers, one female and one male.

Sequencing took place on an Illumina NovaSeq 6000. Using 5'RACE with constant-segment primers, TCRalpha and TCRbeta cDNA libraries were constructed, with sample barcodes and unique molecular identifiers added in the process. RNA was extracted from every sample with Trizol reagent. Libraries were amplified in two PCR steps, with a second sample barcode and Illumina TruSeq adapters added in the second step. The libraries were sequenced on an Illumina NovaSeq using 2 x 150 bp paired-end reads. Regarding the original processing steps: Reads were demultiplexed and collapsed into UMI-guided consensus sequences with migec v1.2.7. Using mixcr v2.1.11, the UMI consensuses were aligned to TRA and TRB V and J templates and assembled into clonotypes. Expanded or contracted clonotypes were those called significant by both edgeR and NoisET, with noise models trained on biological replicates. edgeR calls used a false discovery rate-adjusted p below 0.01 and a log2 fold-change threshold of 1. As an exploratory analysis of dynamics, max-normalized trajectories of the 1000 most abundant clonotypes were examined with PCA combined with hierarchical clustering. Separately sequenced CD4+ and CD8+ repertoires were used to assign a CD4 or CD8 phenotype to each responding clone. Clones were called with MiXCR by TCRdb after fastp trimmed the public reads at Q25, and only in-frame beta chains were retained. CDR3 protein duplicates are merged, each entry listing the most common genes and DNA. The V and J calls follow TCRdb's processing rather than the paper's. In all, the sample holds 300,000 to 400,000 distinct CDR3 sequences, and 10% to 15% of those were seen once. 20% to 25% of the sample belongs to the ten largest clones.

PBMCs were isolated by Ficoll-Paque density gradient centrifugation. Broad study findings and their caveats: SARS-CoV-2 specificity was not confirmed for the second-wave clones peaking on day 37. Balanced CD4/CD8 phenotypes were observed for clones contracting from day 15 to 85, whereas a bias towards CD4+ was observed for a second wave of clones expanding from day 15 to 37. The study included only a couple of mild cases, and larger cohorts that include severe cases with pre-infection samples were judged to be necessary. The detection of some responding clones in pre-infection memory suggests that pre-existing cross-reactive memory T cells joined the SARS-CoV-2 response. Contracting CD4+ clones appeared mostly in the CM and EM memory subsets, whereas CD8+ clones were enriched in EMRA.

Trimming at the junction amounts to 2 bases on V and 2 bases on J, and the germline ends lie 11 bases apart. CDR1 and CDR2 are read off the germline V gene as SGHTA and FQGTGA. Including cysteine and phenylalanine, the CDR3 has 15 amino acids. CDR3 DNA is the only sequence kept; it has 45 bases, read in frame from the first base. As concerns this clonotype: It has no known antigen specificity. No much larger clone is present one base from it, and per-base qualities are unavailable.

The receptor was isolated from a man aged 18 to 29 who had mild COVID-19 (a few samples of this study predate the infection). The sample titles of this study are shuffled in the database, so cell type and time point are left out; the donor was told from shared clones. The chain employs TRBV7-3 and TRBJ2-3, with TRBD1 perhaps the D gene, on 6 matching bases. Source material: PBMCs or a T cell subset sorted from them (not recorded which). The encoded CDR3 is CASSLEQGNTDTQYF. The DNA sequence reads TGTGCCAGCAGCTTAGAGCAGGGGAACACAGATACGCAGTATTTT.